This TCR beta chain derives from a study of OX40 agonist ivuxolimab in advanced cancers. Background for the entire study: Ivuxolimab was an agonistic, fully human IgG2 monoclonal antibody directed against OX40 (CD134), a costimulatory receptor. Intravenous ivuxolimab was administered to patients every 2 weeks at six dose levels: 0.01, 0.1, 0.3, 1.5, 3 and 10 mg/kg. Among the approximately 54 dose-escalation patients, 19 had hepatocellular carcinoma, roughly 15 melanoma, 9 renal cell carcinoma and 9 head and neck cancer. The dose-escalation cohort was 82.7% male with a mean age of about 60 years, ranging from roughly 23 to 90. Patients were allowed to have had prior anti-PD-1, anti-PD-L1 or anti-CTLA-4 therapy, and around 40% of the dose-escalation patients had previously received checkpoint inhibitors. Partial responses occurred in three dose-escalation patients, of whom one had hepatocellular carcinoma and two had cutaneous melanoma. Peripheral TCRbeta sequencing was intended to test whether TCR sequence diversity was altered and clonal T-cell expansion was caused by ivuxolimab. The paper reports the monotherapy dose-escalation portion (N of about 47 patients) of the phase I ivuxolimab trial.

Genomic DNA was extracted from sorted cells for sequencing of the TCRbeta CDR3 region. TCRbeta CDR3 regions were sequenced using the immunoSEQ Assay. Imported from immuneACCESS, the table was reduced by TCRdb to in-frame sequences with V and J called. These copies leave out some clones; in studies compared against another copy, an unresolved V gene accounts for under half, and the cause of the remainder is not known. The sample profile shows about 74,000 clones; around 82% of them were found once. The top ten clones comprise 2.1% of the sample. Results and caveats for the whole study, not just this receptor: After ivuxolimab, more expanded clones were found on average in CD8+ T cells than in CD4+ T cells. In the 0.1-3.0 mg/kg groups, partial responders had among the lowest normalized peripheral clonal expansion, particularly in CD8+ T cells. Low levels of normalized T-cell clonal expansion were also seen in some patients who did not respond. Clonal expansion of both CD4+ and CD8+ blood T cells was observed from baseline to week 6 at doses 0.1 to 3.0 mg/kg. The antigen specificity of the peripheral T cells that underwent clonal expansion was not determined.

V is shortened by 2 bases, J by 0 bases, and the region joining them spans 3 bases. The CDR3 covers 13 residues, taking in both the cysteine and the phenylalanine. Left in the record is the CDR3 DNA by itself, 39 bases read in frame from the first base. CDR1 and CDR2 are drawn from the germline V gene: KGHSH, LQKENI. For this clone: What antigen it recognizes has not been identified. Nothing much larger sits one base from this clone, and base qualities are not available.

The trial excluded patients who had a history of autoimmune disease or who were on systemic immunosuppression. Peripheral blood for TCR sequencing was collected from all dose cohorts at baseline, on cycle 4 day 1, and on cycle 7 day 1. Samples were obtained from an open-label, multicenter, first-in-human phase I dose-escalation trial of ivuxolimab. Adults with locally advanced or metastatic melanoma, renal cell carcinoma, hepatocellular carcinoma or head and neck squamous cell carcinoma were enrolled in the trial. CD4+ and CD8+ T cells were sorted separately from peripheral blood before TCR sequencing.

The receptor chain draws on TRBV18 and TRBJ2-3; the D gene cannot be resolved reliably. Sequenced here: CD4+ or CD8+ T cells sorted from blood, sampled in a trial of the OX40 agonist ivuxolimab. This clonotype was obtained from an adult with an advanced solid tumor such as melanoma, head and neck, liver or kidney cancer. Here the CDR3 is given as CASSPTSTDTQYF. The DNA sequence is TGTGCCAGCTCACCAACTAGCACAGATACGCAGTATTTT. The CDR3, completed at both ends by the reference TRBV18 and TRBJ2-3 genes, gives the full variable domain NAGVMQNPRHLVRRRGQEARLRCSPMKGHSHVYWYRQLPEEGLKFMVYLQKENIIDESGMPKERFSAEFPKEGPSILRIQQVVRGDSAAYFCASSPTSTDTQYFGPGTRLTVL.